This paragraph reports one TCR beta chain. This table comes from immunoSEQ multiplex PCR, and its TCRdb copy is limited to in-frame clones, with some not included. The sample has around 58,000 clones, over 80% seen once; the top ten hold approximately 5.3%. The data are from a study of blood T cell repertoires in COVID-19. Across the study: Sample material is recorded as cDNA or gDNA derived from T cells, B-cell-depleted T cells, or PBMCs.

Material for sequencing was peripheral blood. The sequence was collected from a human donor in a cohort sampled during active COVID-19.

The CDR3 is CASSSSGTSGGFSTDTQYF. Written as DNA, the CDR3 is TGTGCCAGCAGCTCCTCCGGGACTAGCGGGGGGTTTAGCACAGATACGCAGTATTTT. This chain connects TRBV7-6 to TRBJ2-3; TRBD2 matches 15 bases. The CDR3 is 19 residues long. J gave up 0 bases and V 4 bases, and 8 bases lay outside the gene matches. The germline gives CDR1 SGHVS, CDR2 FNYEAQ. Looking up the rest from reference TRBV7-6 and TRBJ2-3 gives the full variable domain: GAGVSQSPRYKVTKRGQDVALRCDPISGHVSLYWYRQALGQGPEFLTYFNYEAQQDKSGLPNDRFSAERPEGSISTLTIQRTEQRDSAMYRCASSSSGTSGGFSTDTQYFGPGTRLTVL.